This TCR beta chain was obtained from a study of response to subunit inactivated influenza vaccine. TCRdb re-analysed the RT-PCR reads in MiXCR, keeping a single row per CDR3 protein. The profile covers approximately 680,000 distinct CDR3 sequences, with roughly 14% appearing a single time and 11% taken by the ten largest. CDR1 is DFQATT, CDR2 SNEGSKA, per germline (reference sequence). This CDR3 region has 15 residues. V was pared by 6 bases and J by 1 base, with 4 bases of the junction left unmatched. Broader study findings: Each seasonal influenza vaccination recruits few new T cells, the authors suggested.

In its sample, this clonotype was seen a few times. No antigen is known for it. This TCR derives from a man aged 45-65 years who received an inactivated influenza vaccine. The chain joins TRBV20-1 to TRBJ2-5, with 14 bases aligning to TRBD2. Material: PBMCs from blood, obtained 11 to 12 days after vaccination. For the CDR3, the DNA is TGCAGTGCGGGGACTAGCGGGGGAGTCCAAGAGACCCAGTACTTC. It specifies CSAGTSGGVQETQYF.